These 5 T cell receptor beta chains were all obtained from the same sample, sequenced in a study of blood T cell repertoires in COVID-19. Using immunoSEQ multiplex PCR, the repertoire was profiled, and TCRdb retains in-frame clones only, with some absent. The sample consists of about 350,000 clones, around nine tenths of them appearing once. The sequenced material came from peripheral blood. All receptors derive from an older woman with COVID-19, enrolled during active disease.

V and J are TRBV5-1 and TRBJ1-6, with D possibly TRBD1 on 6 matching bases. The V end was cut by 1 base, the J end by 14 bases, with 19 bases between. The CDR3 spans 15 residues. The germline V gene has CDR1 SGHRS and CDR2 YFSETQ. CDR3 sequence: CASSLPTGGPEALHF. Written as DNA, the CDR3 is TGCGCCAGCAGCTTGCCGACAGGAGGCCCCGAAGCCCTCCACTTT.

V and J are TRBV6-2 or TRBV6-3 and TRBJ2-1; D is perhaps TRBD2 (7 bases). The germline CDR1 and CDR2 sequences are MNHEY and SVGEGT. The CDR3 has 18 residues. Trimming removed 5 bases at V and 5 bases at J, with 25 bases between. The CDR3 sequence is CASSRGGGFRMWDNEQFF. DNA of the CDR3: TGTGCCAGCAGTCGGGGAGGGGGGTTCCGAATGTGGGACAATGAGCAGTTCTTC.

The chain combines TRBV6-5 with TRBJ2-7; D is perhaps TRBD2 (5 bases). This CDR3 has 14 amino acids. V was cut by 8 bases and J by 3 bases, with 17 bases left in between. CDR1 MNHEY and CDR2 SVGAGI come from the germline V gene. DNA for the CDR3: TGTGCCAGCTCTATACAAGCGGAGAACTACGAGCAGTACTTC. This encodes CASSIQAENYEQYF.

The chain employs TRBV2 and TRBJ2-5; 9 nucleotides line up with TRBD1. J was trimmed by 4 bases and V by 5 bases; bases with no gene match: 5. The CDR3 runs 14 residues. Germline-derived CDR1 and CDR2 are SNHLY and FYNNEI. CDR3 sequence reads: CASSRDRAPETQYF. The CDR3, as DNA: TGTGCCAGCAGTCGGGACAGGGCCCCAGAGACCCAGTACTTC.

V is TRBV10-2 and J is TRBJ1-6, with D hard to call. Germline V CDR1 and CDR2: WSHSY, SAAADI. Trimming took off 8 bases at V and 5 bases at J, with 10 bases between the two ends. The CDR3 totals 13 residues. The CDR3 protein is CASSGVDNSPLHF. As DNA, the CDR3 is TGCGCCAGCTCCGGGGTCGATAATTCACCCCTCCACTTT.